The present TCR beta chain was sequenced within a study of sequential checkpoint blockade in melanoma. The assay was immunoSEQ multiplex PCR, and TCRdb's table has in-frame clones only and misses some. The profile shows 3,500 to 4,000 clones, 63% of them singletons. Treatment indicated: randomized to nivolumab then ipilimumab (arm A) or the reverse (arm B). Sequencing was performed on CD8+ T cells sorted from blood (inferred from file names), taken from a patient given nivolumab and ipilimumab in sequence. This clonotype was sampled from a human donor with melanoma.

In DNA form, the CDR3 reads TGTGCCAGCAGCTTGGGGGACAGCCCCTGGGGCTACACCTTC. Protein: CASSLGDSPWGYTF. The J gene is TRBJ1-2, the V gene TRBV7-9, with 7 nucleotides matching TRBD1. CDR3 length: 14 amino acids. CDR1 is SEHNR and CDR2 is FQNEAQ in the germline V gene (reference sequence). Germline trimming cut 3 bases from V and 8 bases from J; bases unmatched to any gene: 9.